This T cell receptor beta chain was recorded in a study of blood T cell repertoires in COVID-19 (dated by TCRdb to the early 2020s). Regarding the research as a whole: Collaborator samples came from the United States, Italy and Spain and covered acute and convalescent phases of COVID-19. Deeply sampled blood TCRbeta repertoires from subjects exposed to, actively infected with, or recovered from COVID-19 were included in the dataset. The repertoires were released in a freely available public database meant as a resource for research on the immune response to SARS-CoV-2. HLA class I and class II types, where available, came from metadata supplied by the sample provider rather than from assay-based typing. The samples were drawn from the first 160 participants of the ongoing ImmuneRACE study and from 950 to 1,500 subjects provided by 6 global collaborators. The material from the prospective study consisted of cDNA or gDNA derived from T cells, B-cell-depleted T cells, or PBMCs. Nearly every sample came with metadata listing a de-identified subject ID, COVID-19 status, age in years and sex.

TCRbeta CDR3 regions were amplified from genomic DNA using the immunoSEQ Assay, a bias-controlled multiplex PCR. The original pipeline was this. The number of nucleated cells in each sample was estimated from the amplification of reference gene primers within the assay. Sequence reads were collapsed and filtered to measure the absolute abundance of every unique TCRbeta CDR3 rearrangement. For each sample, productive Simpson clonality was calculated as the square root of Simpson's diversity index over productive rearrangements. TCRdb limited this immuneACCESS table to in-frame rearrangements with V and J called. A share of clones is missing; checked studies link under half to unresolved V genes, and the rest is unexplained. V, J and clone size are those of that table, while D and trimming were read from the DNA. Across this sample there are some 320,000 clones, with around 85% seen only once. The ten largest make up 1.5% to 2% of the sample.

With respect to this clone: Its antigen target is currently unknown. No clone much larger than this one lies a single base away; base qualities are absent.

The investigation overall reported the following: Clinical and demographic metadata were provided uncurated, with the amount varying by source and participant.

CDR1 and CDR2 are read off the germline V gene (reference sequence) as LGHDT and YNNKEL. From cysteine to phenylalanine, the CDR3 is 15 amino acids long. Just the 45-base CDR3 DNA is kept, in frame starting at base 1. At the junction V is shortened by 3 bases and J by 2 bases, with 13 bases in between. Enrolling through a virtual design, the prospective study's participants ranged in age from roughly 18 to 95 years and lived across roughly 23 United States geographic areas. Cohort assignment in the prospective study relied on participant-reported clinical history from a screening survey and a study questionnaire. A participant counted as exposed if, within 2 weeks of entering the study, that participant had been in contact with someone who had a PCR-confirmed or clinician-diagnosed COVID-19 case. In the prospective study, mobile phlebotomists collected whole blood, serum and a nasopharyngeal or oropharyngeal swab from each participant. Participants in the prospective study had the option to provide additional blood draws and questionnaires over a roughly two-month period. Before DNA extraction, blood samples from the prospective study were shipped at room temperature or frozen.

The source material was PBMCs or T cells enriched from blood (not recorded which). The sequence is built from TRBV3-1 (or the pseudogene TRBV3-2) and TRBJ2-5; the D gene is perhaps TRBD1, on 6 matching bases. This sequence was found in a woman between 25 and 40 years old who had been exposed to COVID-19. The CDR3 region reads CASSQVGTRQETQYF. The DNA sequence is TGTGCCAGCAGCCAGGTGGGGACAAGACAAGAGACCCAGTACTTC.